This note documents a single T cell receptor beta chain sequence. The data belong to a study of CD8 T cells in Susac syndrome. For the study at large: Patients with Susac syndrome were, at the time of blood collection, therapy-naive, maintained on corticosteroids, or maintained on intravenous immunoglobulin alone.

Negative isolation yielded the CD8+ and CD4+ T cells, while FACS enriched the TEMRA cells. With V trimmed by 4 bases and J by 8 bases, 12 bases remained unmatched. The CDR3 consists of 16 residues. Germline CDR1 and CDR2: MGHDK and SYGVNS. Reverse transcription of 0.5 to 1 ug RNA was performed with random hexamers. TCRdb fed the immunoSEQ multiplex PCR reads into MiXCR, producing one record per CDR3 protein. The data contain about 240,000 distinct CDR3 sequences, 90% to 96% of them seen just once; the ten biggest clones take up about 0.1%. Sequenced: CD4+ T cells from PBMCs. The clonotype originates from a human donor with Susac syndrome. The chain combines TRBV25-1 with TRBJ2-1; 9 nucleotides line up with TRBD1. The CDR3 protein is CASSGATGGTVDEQFF. The CDR3 DNA sequence: TGTGCCAGCAGTGGGGCGACAGGGGGTACGGTCGATGAGCAGTTCTTC.